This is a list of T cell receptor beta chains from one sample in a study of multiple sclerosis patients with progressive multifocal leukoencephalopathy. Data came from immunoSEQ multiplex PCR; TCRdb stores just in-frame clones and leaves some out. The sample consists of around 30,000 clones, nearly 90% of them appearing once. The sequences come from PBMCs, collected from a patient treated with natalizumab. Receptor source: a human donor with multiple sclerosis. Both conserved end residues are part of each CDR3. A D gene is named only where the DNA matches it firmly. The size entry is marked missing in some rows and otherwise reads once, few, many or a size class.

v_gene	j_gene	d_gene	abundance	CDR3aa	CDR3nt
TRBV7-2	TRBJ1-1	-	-	CASSLGSIAEAFF	TGTGCCAGCAGCTTAGGTAGCATAGCTGAAGCTTTCTTT
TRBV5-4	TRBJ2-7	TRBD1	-	CASSSRTGGIDEQYF	TGTGCCAGCAGCTCACGGACAGGGGGAATCGACGAGCAGTACTTC
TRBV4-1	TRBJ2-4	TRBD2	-	CASSQEGLAGEQKNIQYF	TGCGCCAGCAGCCAAGAAGGTCTAGCGGGAGAACAAAAAAACATTCAGTACTTC
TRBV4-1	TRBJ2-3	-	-	CASSHLGVITDTQYF	TGCGCCAGCAGCCACCTAGGGGTAATCACAGATACGCAGTATTTT
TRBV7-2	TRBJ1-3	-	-	CASSESGLWSGNTIYF	TGTGCCAGCAGCGAATCAGGACTTTGGTCTGGAAACACCATATATTTT
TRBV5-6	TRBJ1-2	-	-	CASSLGLTGLNYGYTF	TGTGCCAGCAGCTTGGGATTGACAGGCCTTAACTATGGCTACACCTTC
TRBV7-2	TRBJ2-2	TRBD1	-	CASSLSGQGAGELFF	TGTGCCAGCAGTCTCTCCGGACAGGGGGCCGGGGAGCTGTTTTTT
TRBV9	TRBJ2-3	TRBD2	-	CASSVAPSGRITDTQYF	TGTGCCAGCAGCGTAGCTCCCAGCGGGAGAATTACAGATACGCAGTATTTT
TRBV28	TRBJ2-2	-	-	CASSLSTPSLGGELFF	TGTGCCAGCAGTTTAAGCACTCCCTCCCTAGGCGGGGAGCTGTTTTTT
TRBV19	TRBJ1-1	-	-	CATRRTASNAAFF	TGTGCCACCCGGAGGACAGCCTCTAACGCAGCTTTCTTT
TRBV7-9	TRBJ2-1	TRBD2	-	CASSPREGRGRHEQFF	TGTGCCAGCAGCCCCAGGGAAGGGAGGGGAAGGCATGAGCAGTTCTTC
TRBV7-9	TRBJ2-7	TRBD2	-	CVGEGLAGVSSYEQYF	TGTGTAGGAGAGGGACTAGCGGGAGTATCGTCCTACGAGCAGTACTTC
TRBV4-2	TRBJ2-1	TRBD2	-	CASSQPGLAGGYNEQFF	TGTGCCAGCAGCCAACCGGGACTAGCGGGAGGCTACAATGAGCAGTTCTTC
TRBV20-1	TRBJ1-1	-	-	CSALSTEAFF	TGCAGTGCCTTGAGCACTGAAGCTTTCTTT
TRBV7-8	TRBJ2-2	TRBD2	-	CASNNGGSGRSGELFF	TGTGCCAGCAACAACGGGGGTAGCGGGAGGTCCGGGGAGCTGTTTTTT
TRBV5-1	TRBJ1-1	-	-	CASSLEGMNTEAFF	TGCGCCAGCAGCTTGGAGGGAATGAACACTGAAGCTTTCTTT
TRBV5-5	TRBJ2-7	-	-	CASSAGGAVSVWSSYEQYF	TGTGCCAGCAGCGCTGGGGGGGCGGTCTCGGTCTGGAGCTCCTACGAGCAGTACTTC
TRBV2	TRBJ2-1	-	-	CASNPFRQVNEQFF	TGTGCCAGCAACCCTTTCCGGCAGGTCAATGAGCAGTTCTTC
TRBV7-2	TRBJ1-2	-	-	CASSSSGYGYTF	TGTGCCAGCAGCTCATCTGGCTATGGCTACACCTTC
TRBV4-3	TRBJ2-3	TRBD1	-	CASSLRDRGTDTQYF	TGCGCCAGCAGTCTCCGGGACAGGGGCACAGATACGCAGTATTTT
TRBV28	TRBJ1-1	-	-	CASQDGGLNTEAFF	TGTGCTTCCCAGGATGGGGGTCTAAACACTGAAGCTTTCTTT
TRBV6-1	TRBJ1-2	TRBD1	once	CASSEARGQATGYTF	TGTGCCAGCAGTGAAGCAAGGGGACAGGCGACTGGCTACACCTTC
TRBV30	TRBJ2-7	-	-	CACLRTLGSYEQYF	TGTGCCTGTCTGCGGACGCTAGGATCCTACGAGCAGTACTTC
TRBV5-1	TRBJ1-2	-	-	CASSLAPDSIYGYTF	TGCGCCAGCAGCTTGGCACCGGACAGCATCTATGGCTACACCTTC
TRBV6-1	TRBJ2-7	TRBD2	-	CATRVGRDVAYEQYF	TGTGCCACCAGGGTGGGGAGGGATGTCGCCTACGAGCAGTACTTC
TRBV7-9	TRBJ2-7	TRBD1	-	CASSLGQATYEQYF	TGTGCCAGCAGCCTGGGACAGGCAACCTACGAGCAGTACTTC
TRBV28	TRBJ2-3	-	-	CASSLIGSEPKTGWDTQYF	TGTGCCAGCAGTTTAATAGGGTCGGAGCCGAAAACCGGGTGGGATACGCAGTATTTT
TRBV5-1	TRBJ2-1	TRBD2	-	CASTVSSGSYNEQFF	TGCGCCAGCACAGTCTCTAGCGGCTCCTACAATGAGCAGTTCTTC
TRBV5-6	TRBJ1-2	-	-	CASSLDDGYTF	TGTGCCAGCAGCTTGGACGACGGCTACACCTTC
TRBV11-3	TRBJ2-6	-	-	CASSPRGPGANVLTF	TGTGCCAGCAGCCCACGGGGGCCTGGGGCCAACGTCCTGACTTTC
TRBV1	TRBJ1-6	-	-	CTSSQDRGQGPSSYNSPLHF	TGCACCAGCAGCCAAGATCGAGGACAGGGGCCGAGCTCCTATAATTCACCCCTCCACTTT
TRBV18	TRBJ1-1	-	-	CASSPDANTEAFF	TGTGCCAGCTCACCAGACGCGAACACTGAAGCTTTCTTT
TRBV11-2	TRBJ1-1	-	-	CASREEGGRNTEAFF	TGTGCCAGCAGGGAGGAGGGCGGGAGGAACACTGAAGCTTTCTTT
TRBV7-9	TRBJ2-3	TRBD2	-	CASSLTSGSGTDTQYF	TGTGCCAGCAGCTTAACTAGCGGGAGTGGCACAGATACGCAGTATTTT
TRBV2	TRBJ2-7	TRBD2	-	CASLTGNGLAGAYEQYF	TGTGCCAGCCTTACAGGGAATGGGCTAGCGGGAGCTTACGAGCAGTACTTC
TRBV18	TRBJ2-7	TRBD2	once	CASSLGEREAHPYEQYF	TGTGCCAGCTCACTAGGAGAGCGGGAGGCGCACCCCTACGAGCAGTACTTC
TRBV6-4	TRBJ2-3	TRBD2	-	CASRASGPTDTQYF	TGTGCCAGCAGAGCTAGCGGCCCCACAGATACGCAGTATTTT
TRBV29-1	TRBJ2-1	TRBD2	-	CSAAETSGRPHSYNEQFF	TGCAGCGCCGCAGAGACTAGCGGGAGGCCTCATTCCTACAATGAGCAGTTCTTC
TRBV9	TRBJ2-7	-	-	CASSVGAGSYEQYF	-
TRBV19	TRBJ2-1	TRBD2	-	CASSIGTSSYNEQFF	TGTGCCAGTAGTATAGGGACTAGCTCCTACAATGAGCAGTTCTTC
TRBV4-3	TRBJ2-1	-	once	CATVDRLLSYNEQFF	TGCGCTACCGTGGATAGACTACTCTCCTACAATGAGCAGTTCTTC
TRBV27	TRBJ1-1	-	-	CASSTQGTEAFF	TGTGCCAGCAGTACACAGGGCACTGAAGCTTTCTTT
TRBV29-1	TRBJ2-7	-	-	CSVRGRAANEQYF	TGCAGCGTTCGTGGCAGGGCAGCGAACGAGCAGTACTTC
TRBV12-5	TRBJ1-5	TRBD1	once	CASGETGVWGQPQHF	TGTGCTAGTGGCGAGACAGGGGTGTGGGGTCAGCCCCAGCATTTT
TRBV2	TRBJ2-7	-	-	CASSVRHGTYEQYF	TGTGCCAGCAGTGTACGGCATGGAACCTACGAGCAGTACTTC
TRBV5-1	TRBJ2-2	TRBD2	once	CASSSKLAGGFANTGELFF	TGCGCCAGCAGCTCGAAACTAGCGGGAGGGTTCGCGAACACCGGGGAGCTGTTTTTT
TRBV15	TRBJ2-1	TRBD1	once	CATSNPGQSHNEQFF	TGTGCCACCAGCAACCCGGGACAGAGTCACAATGAGCAGTTCTTC
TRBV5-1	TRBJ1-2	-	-	CASSLVQEGGYTF	TGCGCCAGCAGCCTAGTACAGGAGGGGGGCTACACCTTC
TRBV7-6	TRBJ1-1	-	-	CASSSGGGGTEAFF	TGTGCCAGCAGCTCCGGGGGGGGAGGCACTGAAGCTTTCTTT